This is a list of T cell receptor beta chains from one sample in a study of cytomegalovirus exposure and HLA in healthy donors. The repertoire was sequenced with immunoSEQ multiplex PCR; TCRdb's copy has only in-frame clones and lacks some. The sample includes approximately 150,000 clones, approximately 80% seen only once; the top ten take roughly 2.5%. The specimen sequenced was PBMCs. The origin of the receptors is a boy between 2 and 10 years old in good health and CMV-seronegative. Each CDR3 is given with its conserved first and last residue. D genes are given only for firm matches. For some rows the clone size is stated as once, few or many, or as a class when expanded; others skip it.

>.|.|TRBV15|TRBJ1-1
CATSRDLGGGTEAFF
TGTGCCACCAGCAGAGATCTTGGAGGAGGAACTGAAGCTTTCTTT
>.|.|TRBV4-3|TRBJ1-1
CASSQVVRVGTEAFF
TGCGCCAGCAGCCAAGTCGTCAGGGTGGGGACTGAAGCTTTCTTT
>.|.|TRBV30|TRBJ1-2
CAWSTVYGYTF
TGTGCCTGGAGTACGGTTTATGGCTACACCTTC
>TRBD2|.|TRBV9|TRBJ2-3
CASSAAGGTPDTQYF
TGTGCCAGCAGCGCGGCGGGGGGGACGCCAGATACGCAGTATTTT
>TRBD1|.|TRBV19|TRBJ1-5
CASSIGTGCSNQPQHF
TGTGCCAGTAGTATAGGGACAGGGTGTAGCAATCAGCCCCAGCATTTT
>TRBD2|few|TRBV7-2|TRBJ2-4
CASSIGGSNIQYF
TGTGCCAGCAGCATCGGGGGGTCGAACATTCAGTACTTC
>TRBD2|few|TRBV5-1|TRBJ2-2
CASSLAGMNTGELFF
TGCGCCAGCAGCTTAGCGGGAATGAACACCGGGGAGCTGTTTTTT
>.|once|TRBV13|TRBJ2-7
CATGDSQSPEQYF
TGTGCCACCGGGGACTCCCAATCTCCTGAGCAGTACTTC
>.|.|TRBV28|TRBJ2-7
CASSIQATYEQYF
TGTGCCAGCAGTATCCAGGCAACCTACGAGCAGTACTTC
>.|.|TRBV29-1|TRBJ2-4
CSVVVPRAKNIQYF
TGCAGCGTTGTTGTCCCGAGAGCCAAAAACATTCAGTACTTC
>.|.|TRBV28|TRBJ1-1
CASIFTDRNTEAFF
TGTGCCAGCATTTTTACAGATAGGAACACTGAAGCTTTCTTT
>TRBD1|.|TRBV11-2|TRBJ2-3
CASSLDGTDTDTQYF
TGTGCCAGCAGCTTAGACGGGACAGATACAGATACGCAGTATTTT
>TRBD1|.|TRBV19|TRBJ1-1
CASSIGQGANEAFF
TGTGCCAGTAGTATCGGCCAGGGGGCGAATGAAGCTTTCTTT
>TRBD1|few|TRBV5-1|TRBJ2-1
CASSSDRGLYNEQFF
TGCGCCAGCAGTTCCGACAGGGGGCTCTACAATGAGCAGTTCTTC
>TRBD2|.|TRBV19|TRBJ2-6
CASNPGPLRGAGANVLTF
TGTGCCAGCAACCCCGGTCCTCTGCGGGGGGCTGGGGCCAACGTCCTGACTTTC
>TRBD2|.|TRBV9|TRBJ2-5
CASSYGLAVTRETQYF
TGTGCCAGCAGCTACGGACTAGCGGTGACTAGAGAGACCCAGTACTTC
>.|.|TRBV18|TRBJ2-3
CASSPGQSRTDTQYF
TGTGCCAGCTCACCAGGGCAGTCACGCACAGATACGCAGTATTTT
>TRBD1|.|TRBV7-8|TRBJ2-2
CASSSPTGGSHTGELFF
TGTGCCAGCAGCTCGCCAACAGGGGGAAGTCACACCGGGGAGCTGTTTTTT
>TRBD1|.|TRBV13|TRBJ1-1
CASSFGHRGNTEAFF
TGTGCCAGCAGCTTCGGTCACAGGGGAAACACTGAAGCTTTCTTT
>TRBD1|.|TRBV19|TRBJ1-1
CASNTNGQVETEAFF
TGTGCCAGTAACACCAACGGACAGGTCGAGACTGAAGCTTTCTTT
>.|once|TRBV27|TRBJ2-7
CASRDWTDTSSFDYEQYF
TGTGCCAGCAGGGATTGGACAGACACTTCTTCGTTTGACTACGAGCAGTACTTC
>.|.|TRBV7-2|TRBJ2-1
CASSLQGDWQFF
TGTGCCAGCAGCTTACAAGGCGACTGGCAGTTCTTC
>TRBD2|.|TRBV5-4|TRBJ2-7
CASSGRGPTSGSSYEQYF
TGTGCCAGCAGCGGCAGGGGCCCTACTAGCGGGAGCTCCTACGAGCAGTACTTC
>.|.|TRBV13|TRBJ1-1
CASSLVGGRAEAFF
TGTGCCAGCAGCTTAGTAGGGGGAAGGGCTGAAGCTTTCTTT
>.|.|TRBV7-9|TRBJ2-1
CASSLPSKPEQFF
TGTGCCAGCAGCTTACCCTCTAAACCTGAGCAGTTCTTC
>TRBD2|.|TRBV4-3|TRBJ2-1
CASSPRLAASREQFF
TGCGCCAGCAGCCCGCGGCTAGCGGCATCGCGAGAGCAGTTCTTC
>TRBD1|.|TRBV6-5|TRBJ2-7
CASSWDRGYEQYF
TGTGCCAGCAGTTGGGACAGGGGCTACGAGCAGTACTTC
>TRBD2|.|TRBV5-1|TRBJ2-1
CASAGRGGLNNEQFF
TGCGCCAGCGCGGGCCGGGGGGGGCTGAACAATGAGCAGTTCTTC
>TRBD1|.|TRBV13|TRBJ1-6
CASSVGQDNSPLHF
TGTGCCAGCAGCGTGGGACAGGATAATTCACCCCTCCACTTT
>TRBD2|.|TRBV19|TRBJ2-1
CASSIPGLSSYNEQFF
TGTGCCAGTAGTATACCGGGACTAAGCTCCTACAATGAGCAGTTCTTC
>TRBD2|.|TRBV7-3|TRBJ2-3
CASSQRTSGGTDTQYF
TGTGCCAGCAGCCAGCGGACTAGCGGGGGCACAGATACGCAGTATTTT
>TRBD1|.|TRBV15|TRBJ2-7
CATSTQGAGGPTEQYF
TGTGCCACCAGCACTCAGGGGGCTGGGGGACCCACTGAGCAGTACTTC
>.|.|TRBV30|TRBJ1-5
CAWTGTRQPQHF
TGTGCCTGGACAGGTACGCGTCAGCCCCAGCATTTT
>.|.|TRBV25-1|TRBJ2-7
CATTGRGYYEQYF
TGTGCCACCACCGGGCGGGGATACTACGAGCAGTACTTC
>TRBD2|.|TRBV4-3|TRBJ2-1
CASSQGGLAGADEQFF
TGCGCCAGCAGCCAGGGGGGACTAGCGGGAGCGGATGAGCAGTTCTTC
>TRBD1|.|TRBV7-8|TRBJ1-1
CASRGGGQGVGEAFF
TGTGCCAGTAGGGGAGGGGGACAGGGGGTAGGTGAAGCTTTCTTT
>TRBD1|.|TRBV13|TRBJ1-4
CASSLQGAPPRVDEKLFF
TGTGCCAGCAGCCTACAGGGGGCCCCGCCTCGGGTCGATGAAAAACTGTTTTTT
>.|once|TRBV7-9|TRBJ2-7
CASSLGLTANEQYF
TGTGCCAGCAGCTTAGGTTTGACAGCCAACGAGCAGTACTTC
>.|.|TRBV25-1|TRBJ1-2
CASSAGNGYTF
TGTGCCAGCAGTGCAGGAAATGGCTACACCTTC
>TRBD1|.|TRBV5-5|TRBJ1-1
CASSFGQGVNTEAFF
TGTGCCAGCAGCTTCGGCCAGGGGGTGAACACTGAAGCTTTCTTT
>TRBD1|.|TRBV27|TRBJ1-1
CASSFATGAMNTEAFF
TGTGCCAGCAGTTTTGCGACAGGGGCCATGAACACTGAAGCTTTCTTT
>.|once|TRBV27|TRBJ1-1
CASSPQGNGAEAFF
TGTGCCAGCAGTCCCCAGGGGAACGGGGCTGAAGCTTTCTTT
>.|.|TRBV4-2|TRBJ2-3
CASSQVVEESRASTDTQYF
TGTGCCAGCAGCCAAGTCGTTGAGGAATCCCGAGCTAGCACAGATACGCAGTATTTT
>.|.|TRBV6-5|TRBJ1-4
CASSRDFTEKLFF
TGTGCCAGCAGCCGAGATTTTACTGAAAAACTGTTTTTT
>.|few|TRBV25-1|TRBJ1-1
CASSEPLSGGDTEAFF
TGTGCCAGCAGTGAACCCCTCTCGGGGGGGGACACTGAAGCTTTCTTT
>.|.|TRBV5-1|TRBJ2-7
CASSLWGEGAYEQYF
TGCGCCAGCAGCTTGTGGGGGGAAGGGGCCTACGAGCAGTACTTC
>.|.|TRBV30|TRBJ1-5
CAWSQDSLSNQPQHF
TGTGCCTGGAGTCAGGACAGTCTTAGCAATCAGCCCCAGCATTTT
>.|.|TRBV5-4|TRBJ1-1
CASSLTNWGDTEAFF
TGTGCCAGCAGCTTGACCAACTGGGGGGACACTGAAGCTTTCTTT
>TRBD2|.|TRBV19|TRBJ2-1
CASSIVLAGRFAFYNEQFF
TGTGCCAGTAGTATAGTGCTAGCGGGAAGGTTTGCGTTTTACAATGAGCAGTTCTTC